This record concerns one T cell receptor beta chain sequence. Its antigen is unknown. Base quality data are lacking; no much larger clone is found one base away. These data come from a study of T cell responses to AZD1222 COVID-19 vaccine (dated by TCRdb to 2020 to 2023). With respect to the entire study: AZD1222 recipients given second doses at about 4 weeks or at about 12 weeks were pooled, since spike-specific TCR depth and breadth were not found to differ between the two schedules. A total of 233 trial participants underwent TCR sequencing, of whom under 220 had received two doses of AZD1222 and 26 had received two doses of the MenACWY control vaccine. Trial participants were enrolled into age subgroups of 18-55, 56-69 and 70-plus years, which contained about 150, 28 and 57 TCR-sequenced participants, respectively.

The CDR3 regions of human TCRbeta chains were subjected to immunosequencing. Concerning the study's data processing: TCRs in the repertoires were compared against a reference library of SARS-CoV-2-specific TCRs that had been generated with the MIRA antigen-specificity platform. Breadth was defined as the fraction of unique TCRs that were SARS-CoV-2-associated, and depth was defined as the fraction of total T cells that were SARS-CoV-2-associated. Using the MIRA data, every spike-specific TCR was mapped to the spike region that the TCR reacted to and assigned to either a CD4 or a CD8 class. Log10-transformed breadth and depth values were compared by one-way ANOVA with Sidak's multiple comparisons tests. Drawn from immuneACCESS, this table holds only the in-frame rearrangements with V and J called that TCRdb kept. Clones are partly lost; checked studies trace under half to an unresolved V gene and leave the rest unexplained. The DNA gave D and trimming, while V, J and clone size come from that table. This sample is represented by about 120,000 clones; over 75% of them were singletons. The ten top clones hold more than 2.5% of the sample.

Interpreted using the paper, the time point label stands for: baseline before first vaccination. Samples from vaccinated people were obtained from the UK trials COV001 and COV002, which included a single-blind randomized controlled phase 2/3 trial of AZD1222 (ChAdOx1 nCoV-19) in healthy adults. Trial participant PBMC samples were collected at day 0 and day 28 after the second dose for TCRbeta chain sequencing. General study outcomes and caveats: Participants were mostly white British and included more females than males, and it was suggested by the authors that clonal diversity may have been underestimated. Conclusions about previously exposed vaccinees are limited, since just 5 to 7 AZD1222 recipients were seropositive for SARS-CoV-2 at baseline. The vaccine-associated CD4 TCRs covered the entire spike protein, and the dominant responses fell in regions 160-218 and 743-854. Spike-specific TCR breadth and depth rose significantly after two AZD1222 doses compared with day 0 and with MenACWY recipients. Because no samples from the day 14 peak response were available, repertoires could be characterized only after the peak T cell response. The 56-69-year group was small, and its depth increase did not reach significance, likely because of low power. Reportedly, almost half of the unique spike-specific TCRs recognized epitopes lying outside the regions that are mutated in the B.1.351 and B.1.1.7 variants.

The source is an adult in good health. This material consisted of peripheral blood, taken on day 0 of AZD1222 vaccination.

The CDR3 protein sequence reads: CASSLGIGQPQHF. The bases are TGCGCCAGCAGCTTGGGGATCGGTCAGCCCCAGCATTTT. The chain was built from TRBV5-1 and TRBJ1-5; there is no confident call for the D gene. Trimming at the junction amounts to 0 bases on V and 6 bases on J, and the germline ends lie 7 bases apart. Including the terminal cysteine and phenylalanine, the CDR3 comprises 13 residues. Only the CDR3 region is kept as DNA, spanning 39 bases read in frame from base 1. The germline V gene provides CDR1 SGHRS and CDR2 YFSETQ.